Presented here are 14 T cell receptor beta chains from one specimen sequenced in a study of identical twins. One entry per CDR3 protein results from TCRdb running MiXCR on the 5' RACE reads. The sample shows about 530,000 distinct CDR3 sequences, around 24% of them seen only once. In addition, the sample was reused for a study of yellow fever vaccine responses in identical twins.

The sequencing input was CD4+ T cells sorted from blood. Receptors originate from a woman younger than 30 in good health.

This clonotype came up a few times. The chain has TRBV10-3 and TRBJ2-7, with TRBD2 as a possible D gene (6 bases). V was trimmed by 8 bases and J by 4 bases, leaving 15 bases between them. There are 13 residues in the CDR3. From germline, CDR1 is ENHRY and CDR2 SYGVKD. The CDR3 protein is CAIGDGGAYEQYV. CDR3 sequence (DNA): TGTGCCATCGGAGACGGAGGGGCTTACGAGCAGTACGTC.

This clonotype appeared a few times. This rearrangement joins TRBV29-1 to TRBJ2-7; a possible D gene is TRBD2 (6 bases). Germline V lookup: CDR1 SQVTM, CDR2 ANQGSEA. This CDR3 spans 13 amino acids. V lost 7 bases to trimming and J lost 6 bases, with 19 bases between them. Written as DNA, the CDR3 is TGCAGCGGGGGTTCAGGAGGGAATGGCGAGCAGTACTTC. Amino acids: CSGGSGGNGEQYF.

This chain links TRBV24-1 with TRBJ2-3; the D gene is possibly TRBD1 (6 bases). CDR1 and CDR2 from the germline V gene are KGHDR and SFDVKD. V was clipped by 6 bases and J by 0 bases, with 12 bases between them. The CDR3 is made up of 15 amino acids. CDR3 residues: CATSNRDLSTDTQYF. CDR3 DNA sequence: TGTGCCACCAGTAACAGGGACCTGAGCACAGATACGCAGTATTTT.

This sequence joins TRBV27 and TRBJ2-7; TRBD1 might be the D (6 bases). Germline V gives CDR1 MNHEY, CDR2 SMNVEV (reference sequence). Trimming pared 6 bases from V and 2 bases from J, leaving 14 bases between. The CDR3 is made up of 14 amino acids. The CDR3 region is CASRKDQGTYEQYF. In nucleotides, the CDR3 is TGTGCCAGCAGAAAGGATCAGGGGACCTACGAGCAGTACTTC.

The chain uses TRBV7-9 and TRBJ2-5; D is unresolved. Germline loops: CDR1 SEHNR, CDR2 FQNEAQ (reference sequence). Trimming cost V 3 bases and J 2 bases, with 13 bases left between them. The CDR3 is made up of 15 amino acids. CDR3 residues: CASSFDGRFQETQYF. The CDR3 region has the DNA TGTGCCAGCAGCTTTGACGGACGGTTTCAAGAGACCCAGTACTTC. The full variable domain, rest sourced from reference TRBV7-9 and TRBJ2-5, is DTGVSQNPRHKITKRGQNVTFRCDPISEHNRLYWYRQTLGQGPEFLTYFQNEAQLEKSRLLSDRFSAERPKGSFSTLEIQRTEQGDSAMYLCASSFDGRFQETQYFGPGTRLLVL.

This clonotype was observed a handful of times. J is TRBJ1-5 and V is TRBV2; D gene ambiguous. Germline lookup yields CDR1 SNHLY and CDR2 FYNNEI. The CDR3 loop spans 14 amino acids. With 2 bases removed from V and 6 bases from J, the gap between germline ends came to 11 bases. The CDR3: CASSESRTGQPQHF. CDR3 nucleotide sequence: TGTGCCAGCAGTGAATCCAGGACCGGTCAGCCCCAGCATTTT.

The chain combines TRBV18 with TRBJ2-1; TRBD2 matches 9 bases. The CDR3 runs to 17 residues. The ends lost 6 bases at V and 3 bases at J; junction bases unmatched: 12. Looked up from germline, CDR1 is KGHSH and CDR2 is LQKENI. CDR3 protein: CASSRVTSGTYYNEQFF. CDR3 bases: TGTGCCAGCTCGCGAGTGACTAGCGGTACCTACTACAATGAGCAGTTCTTC.

The V gene is TRBV12-3 or TRBV12-4, the J gene TRBJ2-3, with 9 bases matching TRBD2. The CDR3 spans 16 residues. Losses at the gene ends were 7 bases for V and 2 bases for J; bases not matched to a gene: 10. CDR3 sequence reads: CASTTQTSGYTDTQYF. The CDR3 DNA reads TGTGCCAGCACCACACAGACTAGCGGATACACAGATACGCAGTATTTT.

The gene calls are TRBV11-2 and TRBJ2-1, with 11 bases fitting TRBD2. The CDR3 is made up of 18 amino acids. V lost 1 base to trimming and J lost 4 bases; unmatched junction nucleotides: 9. Germline V gene sequence: CDR1 SGHAT, CDR2 FQNNGV. The CDR3 loop reads CASSLVGLAGFGYNEQFF. CDR3 coding DNA: TGTGCCAGCAGCTTAGTTGGACTAGCGGGCTTTGGGTACAATGAGCAGTTCTTC.

The chain has TRBV20-1 and TRBJ2-1; possible D gene TRBD2, 5 bases. This CDR3 comprises 15 residues. CDR1 and CDR2 from the germline V gene are DFQATT and SNEGSKA (reference sequence). Trimming took off 1 base at V and 4 bases at J, with 14 bases between the two ends. CDR3 amino acids: CSARVAGRRYNEQFF. The DNA of the CDR3 is TGCAGTGCTAGAGTCGCGGGTCGGCGGTACAATGAGCAGTTCTTC.

V and J are TRBV20-1 and TRBJ2-7; weak D call: TRBD1 (5 bases). CDR1 DFQATT and CDR2 SNEGSKA come from the germline V gene (reference sequence). This CDR3 is 14 amino acids long. The V end lost 6 bases, the J end lost 2 bases, and 17 bases lay between the germline ends. CDR3 sequence (DNA): TGCAGTGCCATAATAAGGACATCGGCCTACGAGCAGTACTTC. As protein: CSAIIRTSAYEQYF.

This clonotype was counted only a few times. The V call is TRBV7-2, the J call TRBJ2-5, with D possibly being TRBD1 or TRBD2 (5 bases each). The germline gives CDR1 SGHTA, CDR2 FQGNSA. Between the trimmed V and J ends, which lost 1 base and 4 bases, there was a span of 13 bases. The length of the CDR3 is 15 residues. In DNA, the CDR3 is TGTGCCAGCAGCTTAGGAGGGGCCGGTGCAGAGACCCAGTACTTC. This sequence encodes CASSLGGAGAETQYF.

The sample holds many counts of this clonotype. The gene calls are TRBV27 and TRBJ2-2; D perhaps matches TRBD2 (6 bases). The V end lost 2 bases, the J end lost 5 bases, and 9 bases lay between the germline ends. CDR3 length: 14 amino acids. Germline V lookup: CDR1 MNHEY, CDR2 SMNVEV (reference sequence). CDR3 in amino acids: CASSLAGRTGELFF. The CDR3 nucleotides read TGTGCCAGCAGTTTAGCGGGGCGGACCGGGGAGCTGTTTTTT.

This clonotype was observed a few times. The chain recombines TRBV24-1 with TRBJ1-4; no clear D gene. V lost 5 bases and J lost 2, with 14 bases in between. This CDR3 region has 16 residues. Looked up from germline, CDR1 is KGHDR and CDR2 is SFDVKD. The CDR3 region is CATSGACPVTNEKLFF. The DNA for the CDR3 is TGTGCCACCAGTGGGGCCTGCCCGGTGACTAATGAAAAACTGTTTTTT.